The 17 T cell receptor beta chains below come from one sample, sequenced in a study of a mutant IDH1 vaccine in newly diagnosed glioma. TCRdb keeps only in-frame clones here, not all; method: immunoSEQ multiplex PCR. Here the sample spans 50,000 or so clones, 78% being singletons. These TCRs' antigens remain unknown. Time point denoted: week 5, during vaccination. Vaccine doses each comprised 300 ug of mutant IDH1 20-mer peptide, with topical imiquimod. This specimen was PBMCs, taken from a glioma patient whose treatment included an IDH1 peptide vaccine. These receptors were taken from a woman in her 40s with glioma.

The V call is TRBV11-2, the J call TRBJ1-2; D unclear. The germline V gene encodes CDR1 SGHAT and CDR2 FQNNGV. Trimming cost V 2 bases and J 8 bases, with 12 bases left between them. This CDR3 is built from 13 residues. The CDR3 region is CASSLQPWEGYTF. DNA for the CDR3: TGTGCCAGCAGCTTACAGCCGTGGGAAGGCTACACCTTC.

The chain has TRBV6-5 and TRBJ1-5; tentative D call: TRBD1 (6 bases). The CDR3 sequence is 13 residues long. Trimming took off 2 bases at V and 6 bases at J, with 8 bases between the two ends. The V gene's germline CDR1 is MNHEY and CDR2 SVGAGI. For the CDR3, the DNA is TGTGCCAGCAGTTACAGGGGGGGTCAGCCCCAGCATTTT. It encodes CASSYRGGQPQHF.

The chain has TRBV5-6 and TRBJ2-7, with D possibly matching TRBD1 (7 bases). The CDR3 runs 14 residues. CDR1 is SGHDT and CDR2 is YYEEEE in the germline V gene. V lost 3 bases and J lost 3, with 13 bases in between. The CDR3 region has the DNA TGTGCCAGCAGCTGGAGGGGGCCCGGCTACGAGCAGTACTTC. Encoded protein: CASSWRGPGYEQYF.

CDR3 DNA: TGTGCCAGCAAGGGGACAAGTTATAATTCACCCCTCCACTTT. This encodes CASKGTSYNSPLHF. The rearrangement joins TRBV6-1 to TRBJ1-6; a possible D gene is TRBD1 (6 bases). From germline, CDR1 is MNHNS and CDR2 SASEGT. The V gene lost 7 bases and the J gene lost 4 bases, with 11 bases spanning the gap. The CDR3 spans 14 residues.

The V gene is TRBV25-1, the J gene TRBJ2-7; 7 nucleotides match TRBD1. Trimming cost V 3 bases and J 3 bases; bases outside gene matches: 8. CDR1 and CDR2 from the germline V gene are MGHDK and SYGVNS. The CDR3 covers 15 residues. The CDR3 DNA is TGTGCCAGCAGTGATTACAGGGGCAGCGTCTACGAGCAGTACTTC. It specifies CASSDYRGSVYEQYF.

This chain connects TRBV5-1 to TRBJ2-5; perhaps D is TRBD1 or TRBD2 (6 bases each). V lost 0 bases and J 4 bases, leaving 13 bases between the germline ends. The germline V gene has CDR1 SGHRS and CDR2 YFSETQ. The CDR3 sequence is 15 residues long. DNA for the CDR3: TGCGCCAGCAGCTTGGCCACAGAGGGGGGAGAGACCCAGTACTTC. Encoded protein: CASSLATEGGETQYF.

The chain is built from TRBV11-2 and TRBJ2-7; the D is unclear. The CDR3 consists of 14 residues. Trimming removed 5 bases at V and 2 bases at J, with 13 bases between. The germline CDR1 and CDR2 sequences are SGHAT and FQNNGV. The CDR3 here is CASSQDHWPYEQYF. CDR3 bases: TGTGCCAGCAGCCAGGACCACTGGCCCTACGAGCAGTACTTC.

CDR3 nucleotides: TGTGCCAGTAGTCCTCCAACGCAGGGGGCTAGGATGAACACTGAAGCTTTCTTT. It specifies CASSPPTQGARMNTEAFF. The chain is built from TRBV19 and TRBJ1-1, with 8 bases matching TRBD1. CDR3 size: 18 residues. Losses at the gene ends were 5 bases for V and 0 bases for J; bases not matched to a gene: 14. Per the germline V gene, CDR1 is LNHDA and CDR2 is SQIVND (reference sequence).

This chain connects TRBV10-3 to TRBJ2-1; 8 nucleotides match TRBD2. J lost 9 bases, V lost 4 bases, and 8 bases had no gene match. CDR1 is ENHRY, CDR2 SYGVKD, per germline. The CDR3 runs to 14 residues. The CDR3 coding sequence is TGTGCCATCAGTGGACCGGGGGGGTCTGTTGAGCAGTTCTTC. Protein: CAISGPGGSVEQFF.

The CDR3 here is CATMGQTYNEQFF. CDR3 nucleotide sequence: TGTGCCACCATGGGACAGACCTACAATGAGCAGTTCTTC. V usage is TRBV6-5 and J usage is TRBJ2-1; 7 bases are a match to TRBD1. The CDR3 spans 13 residues. V trimming: 10 bases; J trimming: 2 bases; junction bases outside the gene matches: 5. Germline V gene sequence: CDR1 MNHEY, CDR2 SVGAGI.

The chain employs TRBV5-1 and TRBJ2-5; 12 nucleotides agree with TRBD2. This CDR3 has 15 amino acids. V was pared by 4 bases and J by 3 bases, with 4 bases of the junction left unmatched. CDR1 is SGHRS and CDR2 is YFSETQ in the germline V gene. This CDR3 reads CASSPRLAGEETQYF. CDR3 nucleotide sequence: TGCGCCAGCAGCCCTCGACTAGCGGGGGAAGAGACCCAGTACTTC.

V usage is TRBV19 and J usage is TRBJ2-1, with 10 bases lining up with TRBD1. The V and J ends lost 8 bases and 10 bases, in that order; junction bases with no gene match: 14. This CDR3 is built from 15 residues. Germline CDR1 reads LNHDA; CDR2 reads SQIVND (reference sequence). DNA for the CDR3: TGTGCCAGTGGCCCTTGGGACAGGGGCCTCGGGGAGCAGTTCTTC. This gives the protein CASGPWDRGLGEQFF.

V usage is TRBV11-2 and J usage is TRBJ2-7; 8 nucleotides align to TRBD1. CDR1 is SGHAT, CDR2 FQNNGV, per germline. J was trimmed by 7 bases and V by 1 base; bases with no gene match: 9. The CDR3 spans 15 residues. The CDR3 nucleotides are TGTGCCAGCAGCTTAGTATTTCAGGGGGCGAGGGAGCAGTACTTC. This sequence encodes CASSLVFQGAREQYF.

This chain links TRBV5-4 with TRBJ1-6; D not certain. V gave up 0 bases and J gave up 14 bases, with 9 bases separating them. Germline lookup yields CDR1 SGHNT and CDR2 YYREEE (reference sequence). CDR3 size: 12 residues. Written as DNA, the CDR3 is TGTGCCAGCAGCTTGGACAGCGGTACCCTCCACTTT. It specifies CASSLDSGTLHF.

The V call is TRBV6-6, the J call TRBJ2-1; 7 bases are shared with TRBD1. The V segment lost 6 bases and the J segment 3 bases; nucleotides outside the gene matches: 8. Per the germline V gene, CDR1 is MNHNY and CDR2 is SVGAGI (reference sequence). CDR3 length equals 15 residues. CDR3 sequence (DNA): TGTGCCAGCAGGAGCAGGACAGGAAACTACAATGAGCAGTTCTTC. This codes for CASRSRTGNYNEQFF.

The sample holds a few counts of this clone. The J gene is TRBJ1-1, the V gene TRBV5-1; maybe TRBD1 (6 bases). Germline loops: CDR1 SGHRS, CDR2 YFSETQ. This CDR3 is built from 13 residues. V shed 4 bases and J shed 4 bases, with 11 bases lying between them. Written as DNA, the CDR3 is TGCGCCAGCAGCCCCGTGGGGGCCACTGAAGCTTTCTTT. Translating it yields CASSPVGATEAFF. The whole variable domain, remainder taken from reference TRBV5-1 and TRBJ1-1, is KAGVTQTPRYLIKTRGQQVTLSCSPISGHRSVSWYQQTPGQGLQFLFEYFSETQRNKGNFPGRFSGRQFSNSRSEMNVSTLELGDSALYLCASSPVGATEAFFGQGTRLTVV.

The chain couples TRBV15 to TRBJ2-5; D is unresolved. V was trimmed by 2 bases and J by 5 bases, leaving 12 bases between them. The CDR3 sequence is 14 residues long. The V gene's germline CDR1 is LNHNV and CDR2 YYDKDF (reference sequence). CDR3 in amino acids: CATSRLGPGETQYF. For the CDR3, the DNA is TGTGCCACCAGCAGATTGGGCCCTGGGGAGACCCAGTACTTC.